This TCR beta chain originates from a study of cytomegalovirus exposure and HLA in healthy donors. The CDR3 sequence is 14 residues long. Per germline, CDR1 SGDLS and CDR2 YYNGEE. V dropped 9 bases and J dropped 2; count of bases not matched to a gene: 7. This clone was seen more than once but under ten times. The PCR ran on 60 Vbeta and 13 Jbeta primers. Using immunoSEQ multiplex PCR, the repertoire was profiled, and TCRdb retains in-frame clones only, with some absent. The table records about 150,000 clones, 66% of them present only once. V usage is TRBV9 and J usage is TRBJ2-2, with 7 bases identical to TRBD2. The sequencing input was PBMCs. This TCR was sampled from a human donor in good health. The CDR3 is CATRRDYNTGELFF. The CDR3, as DNA: TGTGCCACCCGCCGGGACTACAACACCGGGGAGCTGTTTTTT.